The sample holds a few counts of the clone carrying this T cell receptor (beta chain). PCR involved 60 Vbeta and 13 Jbeta primers. As handled by the study authors: Unique TCR beta chains numbered approximately 80 million in a later analysis, with roughly 10 million shared. Sequenced by immunoSEQ multiplex PCR; TCRdb stores in-frame clones only, minus some. V and J calls and clone size follow that table, whereas D and trimming were derived from the DNA. The sample lists fewer than 250,000 clones, roughly 83% seen once, with under 0.85% in the top ten. The data originate from a study of cytomegalovirus exposure and HLA in healthy donors. The wider study: Earlier work reported roughly 120 million unique TCR beta sequences from about 200 million T cells.

After removal of 6 bases from V and 5 bases from J, the junction contained 12 bases not matched to a gene. This CDR3 is built from 15 residues. Germline V gene data show CDR1 as WNHNN and CDR2 as SYGVQD (reference sequence). V is TRBV10-1 and J is TRBJ1-1; 7 positions match TRBD1. The origin of this receptor is a boy aged 2-15 years in good health and CMV-seronegative. Input material: PBMCs. CDR3 nucleotide sequence: TGCGCCAGCAGCATCTATAGAAACAGGGGAACTGAAGCTTTCTTT. Protein sequence: CASSIYRNRGTEAFF.